This entry lists 17 T cell receptor beta chains sequenced from one sample in a study of cytomegalovirus exposure and HLA in healthy donors. Both 60 Vbeta primers and 13 Jbeta primers went into the PCR. TCRdb keeps only in-frame clones here, not all; method: immunoSEQ multiplex PCR. The sample carries 130,000 to 150,000 clones, around 80% recorded once. The sequenced sample was PBMCs. These receptors came from a male donor in good health and CMV-seropositive.

This clone was found once. The V call is TRBV6-6, the J call TRBJ1-5; unclear D gene. This CDR3 is 14 amino acids long. V lost 3 bases and J 4 bases, leaving 10 bases between the germline ends. The germline CDR1 and CDR2 sequences are MNHNY and SVGAGI (reference sequence). Written as DNA, the CDR3 is TGTGCCAGCAGTTATGGTAGCGGGAATCAGCCCCAGCATTTT. It yields the protein CASSYGSGNQPQHF.

The J gene is TRBJ2-7, the V gene TRBV19, with D perhaps matching TRBD2 (6 bases). This CDR3 comprises 15 residues. CDR1 is LNHDA and CDR2 is SQIVND in the germline V gene (reference sequence). Between the trimmed V and J ends, which lost 5 bases and 4 bases, there was a span of 18 bases. This CDR3 reads CASSPAEGYFYEQYF. The CDR3 bases are TGTGCCAGTAGTCCCGCGGAGGGATACTTTTACGAGCAGTACTTC.

V is TRBV19 and J is TRBJ1-2; 9 positions agree with TRBD1. The CDR3 loop spans 14 amino acids. Per germline, CDR1 LNHDA and CDR2 SQIVND (reference sequence). The J segment lost 2 bases and the V segment lost 5 bases, leaving 3 bases of the junction unmatched. CDR3 residues: CASSSQGANYGYTF. CDR3 nucleotide sequence: TGTGCCAGTAGTTCACAGGGGGCAAACTATGGCTACACCTTC.

The V gene is TRBV4-1, the J gene TRBJ2-3; TRBD2 agrees at 10 bases. The germline gives CDR1 MGHRA, CDR2 YSYEKL. The CDR3 runs to 17 residues. The junction had 9 bases not matched to a gene; V was cut back by 4 bases and J by 2 bases. The CDR3 loop is CASSLGGGLAVTDTQYF. The CDR3 DNA reads as TGCGCCAGCAGCCTCGGCGGTGGACTAGCGGTCACAGATACGCAGTATTTT.

The table lists this clone with a count of one. The rearrangement links TRBV5-1 to TRBJ1-4; TRBD1 matches 7 bases. V gave up 6 bases and J gave up 0 bases; unmatched junction bases: 2. The germline CDR1 and CDR2 sequences are SGHRS and YFSETQ. CDR3 size: 14 residues. CDR3 bases: TGCGCCAGCAACCAGGGGGCAACTAATGAAAAACTGTTTTTT. This translates into CASNQGATNEKLFF.

The chain couples TRBV28 to TRBJ2-6, with 9 bases lining up with TRBD1. Germline V gene sequence: CDR1 MDHEN, CDR2 SYDVKM. This CDR3 contains 18 residues. V dropped 3 bases and J dropped 1; count of bases not matched to a gene: 7. CDR3 DNA: TGTGCCAGCAGTTTTTTGGGACAGGGAAGATCTGGGGCCAACGTCCTGACTTTC. It specifies CASSFLGQGRSGANVLTF.

There are a few counts of this clone. This chain links TRBV6-5 with TRBJ1-2, with TRBD1 as a possible D gene (6 bases). CDR3 length: 15 amino acids. CDR1 MNHEY and CDR2 SVGAGI come from the germline V gene. Trimming pared 5 bases from V and 2 bases from J, leaving 15 bases between. The CDR3 sequence is CASSGRGGGNYGYTF. CDR3 nucleotides: TGTGCCAGCAGTGGTCGGGGGGGCGGCAACTATGGCTACACCTTC.

The V and J genes are TRBV10-3 and TRBJ2-1; 13 nucleotides agree with TRBD2. After removal of 6 bases from V and 2 bases from J, the junction contained 7 bases not matched to a gene. CDR3 length: 17 amino acids. The germline CDR1 and CDR2 sequences are ENHRY and SYGVKD. Written as DNA, the CDR3 is TGTGCCATCAGAAAATCCGGGACTAGCGGGACCTACAATGAGCAGTTCTTC. The encoded protein is CAIRKSGTSGTYNEQFF.

The chain combines TRBV5-1 with TRBJ2-1; D is perhaps TRBD1 (5 bases). Trimming took off 4 bases at V and 5 bases at J, with 13 bases between the two ends. Germline lookup yields CDR1 SGHRS and CDR2 YFSETQ. This CDR3 spans 14 amino acids. This chain's CDR3 is CASSPWTSDNEQFF. The CDR3, as DNA: TGCGCCAGCAGCCCCTGGACATCCGACAATGAGCAGTTCTTC.

This sequence joins TRBV10-3 and TRBJ1-1; D is uncertain. V shed 6 bases and J shed 3 bases, with 8 bases lying between them. Germline CDR1 reads ENHRY; CDR2 reads SYGVKD. The CDR3 runs 12 residues. CDR3 sequence: CAISDGDTEAFF. CDR3 sequence (DNA): TGTGCCATCAGCGACGGAGACACTGAAGCTTTCTTT.

The chain recombines TRBV10-2 with TRBJ1-2, with TRBD1 matching 7 bases. This CDR3 spans 16 amino acids. The germline V gene has CDR1 WSHSY and CDR2 SAAADI. J gave up 4 bases and V 1 base, and 9 bases lay outside the gene matches. The CDR3 loop is CASSELPTGTVYGYTF. In DNA, the CDR3 is TGCGCCAGCAGTGAGTTACCTACCGGGACAGTCTATGGCTACACCTTC.

Concerning this clone: One end of the junction varies from germline; a read error may be responsible. The gene calls are TRBV7-9 and TRBJ2-5, with D possibly TRBD1 on 5 matching bases. The CDR3 runs 16 residues. Looked up from germline, CDR1 is SEHNR and CDR2 is FQNEAQ (reference sequence). The CDR3 loop is CSSSLVAGSYQETQYF. CDR3 nucleotides: TGTTCCAGCAGCTTAGTGGCAGGGTCGTACCAAGAGACCCAGTACTTC.

The chain joins TRBV11-3 to TRBJ2-7; TRBD2 matches 10 bases. V dropped 1 base and J dropped 7; count of bases not matched to a gene: 7. The CDR3 has 15 amino acids. Germline V gene data show CDR1 as SGHNT and CDR2 as YENEEA. The CDR3 DNA sequence: TGTGCCAGCAGCTTAGGTATAGCGGGAGGTGGAGAGCAGTACTTC. Its protein is CASSLGIAGGGEQYF.

The chain uses TRBV19 and TRBJ2-3; no clear D. CDR1 and CDR2 from the germline V gene are LNHDA and SQIVND (reference sequence). Trimming pared 2 bases from V and 3 bases from J, leaving 9 bases between. The CDR3 loop spans 14 amino acids. Written as DNA, the CDR3 is TGTGCCAGTAGTATATTGTCCCTAACAGATACGCAGTATTTT. It codes for CASSILSLTDTQYF.

This clone was seen only a few times. The chain combines TRBV7-9 with TRBJ2-3; 10 nucleotides align to TRBD1. CDR1 and CDR2 (germline): SEHNR, FQNEAQ (reference sequence). Unmatched junction bases numbered 5, after V lost 5 bases and J lost 3 bases. The CDR3 runs to 15 residues. The CDR3 nucleotides read TGTGCCAGCAGCCTGACAGGGGGCGGGACAGATACGCAGTATTTT. This codes for CASSLTGGGTDTQYF.

This chain connects TRBV18 to TRBJ2-5, with 8 bases identical to TRBD2. The CDR3 is made up of 14 amino acids. The trim removed 0 bases at V and 5 bases at J, leaving 2 bases unmatched. The germline V gene encodes CDR1 KGHSH and CDR2 LQKENI. CDR3 nucleotides: TGTGCCAGCTCACCACCGACTAGCGTTGAGACCCAGTACTTC. Its translation: CASSPPTSVETQYF.

The rearrangement joins TRBV5-1 to TRBJ2-7; 8 bases line up with TRBD2. Germline V gives CDR1 SGHRS, CDR2 YFSETQ. CDR3 length: 18 residues. The ends lost 4 bases at V and 1 base at J; junction bases unmatched: 16. CDR3 residues: CASSPSTDPTSGSYEQYF. For the CDR3, the DNA is TGCGCCAGCAGCCCCTCCACAGATCCTACTAGCGGTTCCTACGAGCAGTACTTC.